A selection of T cell receptor beta chains follows, all from one sample in a study of T cells in Graves' hyperthyroidism and ophthalmopathy. Each CDR3 protein gets one entry after TCRdb re-called the multiplex PCR reads with MiXCR. The sample has more than 300,000 distinct CDR3 sequences, roughly 13% seen once. The sample taken for sequencing was blood. These receptors were obtained from a woman between 18 and 29 years old with Graves' hyperthyroidism. Each CDR3 is given with its conserved first and last residue.

J | length | V | CDR3
TRBJ1-2 | 16 | TRBV28 | CASSYPAGQGGYGYTF
TRBJ2-2 | 13 | TRBV9 | CASSRRGTGELFF
TRBJ2-7 | 13 | TRBV20-1 | CSARWEGLYEQYF
TRBJ2-3 | 15 | TRBV5-6 | CASSFSVTSTDTQYF
TRBJ2-3 | 15 | TRBV5-4 | CASRRGTSGTDTQYF
TRBJ1-1 | 13 | TRBV5-1 | CASSGDWNTEAFF
TRBJ1-4 | 16 | TRBV6-5 | CASSYDGSATNEKLFF
TRBJ2-3 | 13 | TRBV12-3/TRBV12-4 | CASSQGFTDTQYF
TRBJ2-7 | 12 | TRBV2 | CASIEGPYEQYF
TRBJ1-1 | 14 | TRBV19 | CASSPGLMNTEAFF
TRBJ1-1 | 12 | TRBV20-1 | CSAIWGYTEAFF
TRBJ1-1 | 13 | TRBV6-4 | CASRGQGAGEAFF
TRBJ2-3 | 15 | TRBV2 | CARTGTSGRTDTQYF
TRBJ1-5 | 13 | TRBV28 | CASSLRGRQPQHF